Included here is one TCR beta chain sequence, with context. Antigen: not known. V lost 3 bases and J 4 bases, leaving 11 bases between the germline ends. The CDR3 is 13 residues long. Germline CDR1 SGDLS, CDR2 YYNGEE. The sample comes from a study of OX40 agonist ivuxolimab in advanced cancers. Overall study context: The patients' treatment was ivuxolimab, an agonistic anti-OX40 (CD134) antibody.

Findings of the study overall: Normalized expansion of T-cell clones was also low for some nonresponders.

This table comes from immunoSEQ multiplex PCR, and its TCRdb copy is limited to in-frame clones, with some not included. The sample has about 50,000 clones; 89% are singletons. The genes are TRBV9 and TRBJ2-7, with D unclear. This receptor was taken from an adult with an advanced solid tumor such as melanoma, head and neck, liver or kidney cancer. The sequencing used CD4+ or CD8+ T cells sorted from blood, collected in a trial of the OX40 agonist ivuxolimab. CDR3: CASSADGPYEQYF. The CDR3 region has the DNA TGTGCCAGCAGCGCCGACGGACCTTACGAGCAGTACTTC.